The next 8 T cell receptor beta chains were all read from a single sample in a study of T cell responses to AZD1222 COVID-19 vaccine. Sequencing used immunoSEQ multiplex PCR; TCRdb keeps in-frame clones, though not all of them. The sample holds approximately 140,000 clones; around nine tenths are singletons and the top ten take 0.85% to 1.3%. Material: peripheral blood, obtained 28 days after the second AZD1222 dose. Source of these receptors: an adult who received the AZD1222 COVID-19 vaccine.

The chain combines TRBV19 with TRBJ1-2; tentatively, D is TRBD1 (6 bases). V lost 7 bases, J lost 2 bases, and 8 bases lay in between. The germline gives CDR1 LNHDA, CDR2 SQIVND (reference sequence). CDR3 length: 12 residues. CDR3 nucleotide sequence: TGTGCCAGTACTACAGGGAACTATGGCTACACCTTC. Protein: CASTTGNYGYTF.

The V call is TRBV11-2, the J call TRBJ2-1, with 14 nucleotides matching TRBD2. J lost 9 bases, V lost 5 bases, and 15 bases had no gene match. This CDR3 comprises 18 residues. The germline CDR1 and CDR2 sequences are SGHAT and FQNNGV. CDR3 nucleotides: TGTGCCAGCAGCCTTCTACCCCCGACTAGCGGGGGGGCCAGTGAGCAGTTCTTC. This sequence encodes CASSLLPPTSGGASEQFF.

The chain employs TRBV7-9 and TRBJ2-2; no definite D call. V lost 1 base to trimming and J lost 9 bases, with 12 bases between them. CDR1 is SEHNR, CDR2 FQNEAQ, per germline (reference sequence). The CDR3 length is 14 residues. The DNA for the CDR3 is TGTGCCAGCAGCTTAGAAGGAACGCGCTGGGAGCTGTTTTTT. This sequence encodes CASSLEGTRWELFF.

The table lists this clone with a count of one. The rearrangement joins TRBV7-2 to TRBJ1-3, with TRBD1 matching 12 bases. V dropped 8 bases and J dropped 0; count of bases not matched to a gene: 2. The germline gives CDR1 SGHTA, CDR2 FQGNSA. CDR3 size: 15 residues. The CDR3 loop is CASPGQGASGNTIYF. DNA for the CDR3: TGTGCCAGCCCGGGACAGGGGGCCTCTGGAAACACCATATATTTT.

The CDR3 nucleotides are TGTGCCAGCAGCCAGAAAACGGGGAACACTGAAGCTTTCTTT. The encoded protein is CASSQKTGNTEAFF. The chain recombines TRBV14 with TRBJ1-1; the D is unclear. Trimming shortened V by 3 bases and J by 1 base, and 9 bases separated the two germline ends. Germline lookup yields CDR1 SGHDN and CDR2 FVKESK. This CDR3 spans 14 amino acids.

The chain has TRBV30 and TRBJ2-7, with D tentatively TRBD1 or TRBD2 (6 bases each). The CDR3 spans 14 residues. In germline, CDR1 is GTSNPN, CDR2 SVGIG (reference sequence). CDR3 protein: CAATRQVSSGEQYF. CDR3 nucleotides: TGTGCTGCGACTAGACAGGTTAGCTCGGGGGAGCAGTACTTC.

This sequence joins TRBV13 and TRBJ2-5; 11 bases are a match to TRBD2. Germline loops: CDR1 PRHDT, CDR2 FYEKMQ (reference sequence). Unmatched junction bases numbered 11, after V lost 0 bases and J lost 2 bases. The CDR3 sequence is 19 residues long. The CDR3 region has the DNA TGTGCCAGCAGCTTAGGACTAGCGGGAGAACCGGCATGGCAAGAGACCCAGTACTTC. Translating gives CASSLGLAGEPAWQETQYF.

CDR3 loop: CASSPGLNEKLFF. CDR3 DNA sequence: TGTGCCAGCTCACCCGGCCTTAATGAAAAACTGTTTTTT. The chain has TRBV18 and TRBJ1-4; D is unclear. The CDR3 sequence is 13 residues long. V was clipped by 3 bases and J by 4 bases, with 6 bases between them. Germline CDR1 is KGHSH and CDR2 is LQKENI.